Listed below are T cell receptor beta chains from one sample, sequenced in a study of OX40 agonist ivuxolimab in advanced cancers. The method was immunoSEQ multiplex PCR; TCRdb's version includes in-frame clones alone and lacks a portion of them. The sample carries approximately 70,000 clones, around 82% recorded once. This material consisted of CD4+ or CD8+ T cells sorted from blood, taken in a trial of the OX40 agonist ivuxolimab. The receptor set was obtained from an adult with an advanced solid tumor such as melanoma, head and neck, liver or kidney cancer. Both conserved end residues are part of each CDR3. The D gene is left open where the match is weak. The listing skips clone size in some rows; elsewhere it reads once, few, many or a size class.

D gene	J gene	V gene	clone size	CDR3 DNA	CDR3 protein
.	TRBJ1-1	TRBV7-2	.	TGTGCCAGCAGCTTCACAGTGAACACTGAAGCTTTCTTT	CASSFTVNTEAFF
TRBD1	TRBJ2-5	TRBV14	.	TGTGCCAGCAGTAAATCCGGGACAGGGGTCCGAGAGACCCAGTACTTC	CASSKSGTGVRETQYF
.	TRBJ2-7	TRBV7-2	.	TGTGCCAGCAGCAAGGGGAGGATAGCGACAGCCTACGAGCAGTACTTC	CASSKGRIATAYEQYF
.	TRBJ2-1	TRBV5-1	.	TGCGCCAGCAGTAAGGACAGTGTCCCCTACAATGAGCAGTTCTTC	CASSKDSVPYNEQFF
.	TRBJ2-3	TRBV4-2	.	TGTGCCAGCAGCCAAAGGGGGGGGAAGGGAACAGATACGCAGTATTTT	CASSQRGGKGTDTQYF
TRBD2	TRBJ2-1	TRBV19	.	TGTGCCAGTAGGCCCCCGTCTAGCGGGAGGGCGGTTTTTGAGCAGTTCTTC	CASRPPSSGRAVFEQFF
.	TRBJ2-4	TRBV27	.	TGTGCCAGCAGTTTATTTGCCCTCACAGGGAGCGAAAACATTCAGTACTTC	CASSLFALTGSENIQYF
.	TRBJ1-2	TRBV28	.	TGTGCCAGCAGCTACGGACAAAATTGGGGTGGCTACACCTTC	CASSYGQNWGGYTF
.	TRBJ1-3	TRBV7-2	medium-sized	TGTGCCAGCAGCGAAGGGACTTCTGGAAACACCATATATTTT	CASSEGTSGNTIYF
TRBD2	TRBJ2-7	TRBV7-2	.	TGTGCCAGCAGCTTAATCGGGGGAGGGCCGGACGAGCAGTACTTC	CASSLIGGGPDEQYF
.	TRBJ2-7	TRBV5-1	.	TGCGCCAGCAGCTTTGAGTTCGGCGAGCAGTACTTC	CASSFEFGEQYF
.	TRBJ1-2	TRBV29-1	.	TGCAGCGTTGATGGCCCCCGGGCCCCGGCGGTCTATGGCTACACCTTC	CSVDGPRAPAVYGYTF
TRBD1	TRBJ1-1	TRBV4-3	.	TGCGCCAGCAGCCTGACAGGGAGCGCTGAAGCTTTCTTT	CASSLTGSAEAFF
TRBD1	TRBJ1-2	TRBV7-9	.	TGTGCCAGCATCCGGGACAGAAACTATGGCTACACCTTC	CASIRDRNYGYTF
TRBD1	TRBJ1-1	TRBV5-5	.	TGTGCCAGCAGCTTCCTCGGGCCAGGGGGAAGGACTGAAGCTTTCTTT	CASSFLGPGGRTEAFF
TRBD1	TRBJ1-2	TRBV4-2	.	TGTGCCAGCAGCCCCGGACAGGGGGCTGGGTATGGCTACACCTTC	CASSPGQGAGYGYTF
.	TRBJ2-2	TRBV4-1	few	TGCGCCAGCAGCCAAGTATTAAGCAGGGTCGACACCGGGGAGCTGTTTTTT	CASSQVLSRVDTGELFF
.	TRBJ1-1	TRBV5-6	.	TGTGCCAGCAGCTTTGCATGGGTGAACACTGAAGCTTTCTTT	CASSFAWVNTEAFF
.	TRBJ1-6	TRBV6-5	.	TGTGCCAGCAGCCCAGGGATTTCACCCCTCCACTTT	CASSPGISPLHF
.	TRBJ1-5	TRBV28	.	TGTGCCAGCTCTTCAGGGGTACGTCAGCCCCAGCATTTT	CASSSGVRQPQHF
.	TRBJ2-7	TRBV19	few	TGTGCCAGTAGTACGGACACCCTCGACGAGCAGTACTTC	CASSTDTLDEQYF
.	TRBJ1-2	TRBV27	.	TGTGCCAGCAGTTTCTCGGGGGTGGGCTATGGCTACACCTTC	CASSFSGVGYGYTF
.	TRBJ2-7	TRBV5-6	.	TGTGCCAGCAGCTTTGGACAGTCGGTCCGACTCGAGCAGTACTTC	CASSFGQSVRLEQYF
.	TRBJ2-1	TRBV5-1	.	TGCGCCAGCAGCTTGGTATCGAATGAGCAGTTCTTC	CASSLVSNEQFF
.	TRBJ1-2	TRBV7-9	.	TGTGCCAGCAGCTTGTCGGGGGCGCCTGGCTACACCTTC	CASSLSGAPGYTF
TRBD1	TRBJ2-5	TRBV5-1	.	TGCGCCAGCAGCTTGACCGGACAGGGCAGGGAGACCCAGTACTTC	CASSLTGQGRETQYF
TRBD1	TRBJ1-5	TRBV27	.	TGTGCCAGCAGTTTAAACAGGGGGCTCAATCAGCCCCAGCATTTT	CASSLNRGLNQPQHF
TRBD1	TRBJ2-7	TRBV7-2	.	TGTGCCAGCAGCTTCGGAACAGGGGGTTACGAGCAGTACTTC	CASSFGTGGYEQYF
.	TRBJ2-5	TRBV2	.	TGTGCCAGCAGTGGGAGAGACCAAGAGACCCAGTACTTC	CASSGRDQETQYF
.	TRBJ1-5	TRBV6-5	.	TGTGCCAGCAGGGGACCTAACGAAGGGCAGCCCCAGCATTTT	CASRGPNEGQPQHF
TRBD2	TRBJ2-7	TRBV15	.	TGTGCCACCAGCAGAGTCGGGGGCACTAGCGGGGGGTCCTACGAGCAGTACTTC	CATSRVGGTSGGSYEQYF
.	TRBJ1-1	TRBV5-1	.	TGCGCCAGCAGCGAAGCCGCGGGCGGGGCTAGCACTGAAGCTTTCTTT	CASSEAAGGASTEAFF
.	TRBJ1-3	TRBV7-2	medium-sized	TGTGCCAGCAGCTCCTGGGGCGCCGGAAACACCATATATTTT	CASSSWGAGNTIYF
.	TRBJ2-5	TRBV5-4	few	TGTGCCAGCAGCTTTTGGGCCTTGGAGACCCAGTACTTC	CASSFWALETQYF
.	TRBJ1-2	TRBV27	.	TGTGCCAGCAGTTCAGACCGACTTCTTAACTATGGCTACACCTTC	CASSSDRLLNYGYTF
TRBD1	TRBJ2-7	TRBV7-2	.	TGTGCCAGCAGCTTAGTGGGACAGGGCACGTACGAGCAGTACTTC	CASSLVGQGTYEQYF
TRBD1	TRBJ2-7	TRBV6-1	.	TGTGCCAGCAGCCAGACCGGGACAGGATTCATCGAGCAGTACTTC	CASSQTGTGFIEQYF
TRBD2	TRBJ2-1	TRBV18	.	TGTGCCAGCTCACCCACTAGCGGGGGGAGAGGGACCTCCTACAATGAGCAGTTCTTC	CASSPTSGGRGTSYNEQFF
.	TRBJ2-7	TRBV7-2	.	TGTGCCAGCAGCGCAAAGATGGGTGGGTACGAGCAGTACTTC	CASSAKMGGYEQYF
.	TRBJ2-2	TRBV6-5	.	TGTGCCAGCAGTTATCCCGGGACCGGGGAGCTGTTTTTT	CASSYPGTGELFF